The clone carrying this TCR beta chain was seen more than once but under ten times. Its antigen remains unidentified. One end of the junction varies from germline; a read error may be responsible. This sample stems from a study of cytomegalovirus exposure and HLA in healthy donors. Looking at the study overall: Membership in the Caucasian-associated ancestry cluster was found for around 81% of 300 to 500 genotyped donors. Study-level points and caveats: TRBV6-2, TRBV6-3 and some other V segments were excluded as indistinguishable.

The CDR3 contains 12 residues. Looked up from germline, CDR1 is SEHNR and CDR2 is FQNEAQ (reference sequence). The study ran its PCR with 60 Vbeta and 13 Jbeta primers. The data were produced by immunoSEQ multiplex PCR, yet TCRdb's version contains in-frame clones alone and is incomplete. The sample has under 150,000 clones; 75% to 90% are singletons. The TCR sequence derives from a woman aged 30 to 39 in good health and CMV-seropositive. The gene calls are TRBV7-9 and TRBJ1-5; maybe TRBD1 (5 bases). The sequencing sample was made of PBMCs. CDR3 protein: CSSGQGTQPQHF. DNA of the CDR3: TGTTCCAGCGGGCAGGGTACTCAGCCCCAGCATTTT.